What follows are 25 T cell receptor beta chains derived from one specimen sequenced in a study of blood T cell repertoires in COVID-19. Libraries were prepared by immunoSEQ multiplex PCR; TCRdb keeps only in-frame clonotypes and omits some of them. The sample includes 84,000 or so clones, around four fifths of them seen just once. Specimen: peripheral blood. Receptors were obtained from a man of 80 years or more with active or convalescent COVID-19.

The rearrangement links TRBV3-1 (or the pseudogene TRBV3-2) to TRBJ1-5, with D possibly matching TRBD1 (5 bases). Per germline, CDR1 LGHDT and CDR2 YNNKEL (reference sequence). V lost 8 bases and J lost 0, with 17 bases in between. The CDR3 length is 16 residues. The CDR3 nucleotides are TGTGCCAGCTCTAGCGGGGGTCGGAGTAGCAATCAGCCCCAGCATTTT. It translates to CASSSGGRSSNQPQHF.

This chain links TRBV2 with TRBJ2-7, with TRBD1 identical over 8 bases. There are 15 residues in the CDR3. The junction had 5 bases not matched to a gene; V was cut back by 4 bases and J by 0 bases. CDR1 and CDR2 (germline): SNHLY, FYNNEI. The CDR3 nucleotides are TGTGCCAGCAGTGCCCGGACAGGGAACTCCTACGAGCAGTACTTC. It yields the protein CASSARTGNSYEQYF.

The chain employs TRBV5-1 and TRBJ2-1; 12 bases fit TRBD1. Trimming at V came to 4 bases and at J to 4 bases, leaving 3 bases not matched to a gene. The CDR3 loop spans 15 amino acids. CDR1 is SGHRS and CDR2 is YFSETQ in the germline V gene. In nucleotides, the CDR3 is TGCGCCAGCAGCGGGGGACAGGGGGCATACAATGAGCAGTTCTTC. The encoded protein is CASSGGQGAYNEQFF.

This clone was detected once. This chain uses TRBV4-2 with TRBJ2-1, with D possibly TRBD1 on 6 matching bases. CDR3 size: 16 residues. Germline CDR1 is LGHNA and CDR2 is YNFKEQ. Trimming removed 0 bases at V and 2 bases at J, with 11 bases between. The CDR3 sequence: CASSQDPGTTYNEQFF. The CDR3 DNA is TGTGCCAGCAGCCAAGATCCCGGGACAACCTACAATGAGCAGTTCTTC.

The chain recombines TRBV5-1 with TRBJ1-1, with TRBD1 identical over 9 bases. Per germline, CDR1 SGHRS and CDR2 YFSETQ. Germline trimming cut 5 bases from V and 5 bases from J; bases unmatched to any gene: 7. This CDR3 is 14 amino acids long. DNA of the CDR3: TGCGCCAGCAGGAGGACAGGGGACATAACTGAAGCTTTCTTT. Encoded protein: CASRRTGDITEAFF.

The chain links TRBV6-6 to TRBJ1-6, with D perhaps TRBD1 (6 bases). The CDR3 is made up of 14 amino acids. Trimming shortened V by 4 bases and J by 7 bases, and 11 bases separated the two germline ends. Per germline, CDR1 MNHNY and CDR2 SVGAGI (reference sequence). The CDR3 region is CASSWPGQNSPLHF. The DNA for the CDR3 is TGTGCCAGCAGTTGGCCGGGACAAAATTCACCCCTCCACTTT.

The chain recombines TRBV3-1 (or the pseudogene TRBV3-2) with TRBJ2-1; 9 positions match TRBD2. Germline loops: CDR1 LGHDT, CDR2 YNNKEL (reference sequence). This CDR3 comprises 16 residues. The V and J ends lost 1 base and 3 bases, in that order; junction bases with no gene match: 4. The CDR3 loop reads CASSQGGRGGYNEQFF. DNA for the CDR3: TGTGCCAGCAGCCAAGGAGGGCGGGGGGGCTACAATGAGCAGTTCTTC.

The CDR3 region is CASSILPGQLNQPQHF. In DNA, the CDR3 is TGTGCCAGTAGTATTCTGCCGGGACAGCTCAATCAGCCCCAGCATTTT. This chain connects TRBV19 to TRBJ1-5, with 7 nucleotides matching TRBD1. Per germline, CDR1 LNHDA and CDR2 SQIVND (reference sequence). J was trimmed by 3 bases and V by 3 bases; bases with no gene match: 8. The CDR3 contains 16 residues.

The chain carries TRBV20-1 and TRBJ2-1, with 8 bases fitting TRBD2. The V segment lost 3 bases and the J segment 0 bases; nucleotides outside the gene matches: 4. The CDR3 covers 15 residues. Germline V gives CDR1 DFQATT, CDR2 SNEGSKA (reference sequence). The chain's CDR3 is CSASPRGGSYNEQFF. CDR3 bases: TGCAGTGCTAGTCCCCGGGGGGGCTCCTACAATGAGCAGTTCTTC.

The V gene is TRBV5-6, the J gene TRBJ2-1; TRBD2 agrees at 12 bases. The CDR3 covers 15 residues. V lost 4 bases to trimming and J lost 8 bases; unmatched junction nucleotides: 7. The germline V gene encodes CDR1 SGHDT and CDR2 YYEEEE. CDR3 sequence (DNA): TGTGCCAGCAGCACACTAGCGGGGGGACGGGATGAGCAGTTCTTC. Residues: CASSTLAGGRDEQFF.

This chain joins TRBV28 and TRBJ2-3; TRBD2 might be the D (5 bases). The CDR3 has 15 residues. Trimming removed 1 base at V and 5 bases at J, with 13 bases between. Germline CDR1 reads MDHEN; CDR2 reads SYDVKM. CDR3 protein: CASSLLGSRGDTQYF. The CDR3, as DNA: TGTGCCAGCAGTTTATTAGGGAGTCGGGGAGATACGCAGTATTTT.

This chain uses TRBV27 with TRBJ2-5; 10 bases are a match to TRBD2. The CDR3 totals 15 residues. The V segment lost 3 bases and the J segment 5 bases; nucleotides outside the gene matches: 6. Per the germline V gene, CDR1 is MNHEY and CDR2 is SMNVEV (reference sequence). CDR3 bases: TGTGCCAGCAGTTTTGGGCTAGCGGGAGTTGAGACCCAGTACTTC. This translates into CASSFGLAGVETQYF.

The gene calls are TRBV11-2 and TRBJ1-2, with 11 bases lining up with TRBD1. After removal of 5 bases from V and 3 bases from J, the junction contained 11 bases not matched to a gene. CDR1 SGHAT and CDR2 FQNNGV come from the germline V gene. The CDR3 loop spans 17 amino acids. In nucleotides, the CDR3 is TGTGCCAGCAGCCCAGGACAGGGGGCGCAGATTGACTATGGCTACACCTTC. Its protein is CASSPGQGAQIDYGYTF.

The chain links TRBV6-6 to TRBJ2-5, with D possibly being TRBD2 (5 bases). The ends were cut back, 0 bases at V and 4 bases at J, with 15 bases in the middle. Per the germline V gene, CDR1 is MNHNY and CDR2 is SVGAGI (reference sequence). The CDR3 has 16 amino acids. DNA of the CDR3: TGTGCCAGCAGTTACTCATCGCGGGTGGGTCGAGAGACCCAGTACTTC. Translating gives CASSYSSRVGRETQYF.

The chain employs TRBV13 and TRBJ1-2; 9 bases align to TRBD1. The germline gives CDR1 PRHDT, CDR2 FYEKMQ (reference sequence). This CDR3 is built from 17 residues. Losses at the gene ends were 5 bases for V and 2 bases for J; bases not matched to a gene: 12. CDR3 amino acids: CASSPGTGPWSNYGYTF. In DNA form, the CDR3 reads TGTGCCAGCAGCCCAGGGACAGGGCCGTGGTCCAACTATGGCTACACCTTC.

In the case of this clone: One end of the junction is discordant with germline, which a read error may explain. CDR3 in amino acids: CASREGTAISF. The DNA for the CDR3 is TGTGCCAGCAGGGAAGGGACAGCTATTTCCTTT. V usage is TRBV12-3 or TRBV12-4 and J usage is TRBJ1-1; 7 nucleotides match TRBD1. The CDR3 runs to 11 residues.

The gene calls are TRBV9 and TRBJ1-1; possibly TRBD1 for D (5 bases). Germline CDR1 reads SGDLS; CDR2 reads YYNGEE. The CDR3 consists of 16 residues. The V end lost 4 bases, the J end lost 3 bases, and 19 bases lay between the germline ends. Written as DNA, the CDR3 is TGTGCCAGCAGCCCCCTGCGGGGGGTTTCCCACACTGAAGCTTTCTTT. As protein: CASSPLRGVSHTEAFF.

This sequence joins TRBV19 and TRBJ1-2; D is unclear. Germline CDR1 and CDR2: LNHDA and SQIVND (reference sequence). V was trimmed by 7 bases and J by 4 bases, leaving 7 bases between them. This CDR3 region has 11 residues. The chain's CDR3 is CASTSVYGYTF. CDR3 DNA sequence: TGTGCCAGTACCTCGGTCTATGGCTACACCTTC.

The V and J genes are TRBV5-1 and TRBJ1-1; 9 bases map to TRBD1. Germline V gene sequence: CDR1 SGHRS, CDR2 YFSETQ. The ends lost 6 bases at V and 5 bases at J; junction bases unmatched: 8. The CDR3 is 14 residues long. CDR3 nucleotides: TGCGCCAGCACCAAACAGGGGGCGCGGACTGAAGCTTTCTTT. Protein sequence: CASTKQGARTEAFF.

The CDR3 sequence: CASSIGGANEQFF. DNA for the CDR3: TGTGCCAGTAGTATAGGGGGAGCTAATGAGCAGTTCTTC. V gene TRBV19 combines with J gene TRBJ2-1; a weak D match, TRBD2 (5 bases). V dropped 1 base and J dropped 7 bases, with 8 bases sitting between them. CDR3 length equals 13 residues. CDR1 is LNHDA and CDR2 is SQIVND in the germline V gene (reference sequence).

The chain carries TRBV19 and TRBJ2-5; maybe TRBD1 (6 bases). From germline, CDR1 is LNHDA and CDR2 SQIVND (reference sequence). The length of the CDR3 is 13 residues. The CDR3 sequence: CASQNRAQETQYF. The CDR3 bases are TGTGCTTCACAGAACAGGGCCCAAGAGACCCAGTACTTC. The variable domain in full, with the rest retrieved from reference TRBV19 and TRBJ2-5, is DGGITQSPKYLFRKEGQNVTLSCEQNLNHDAMYWYRQDPGQGLRLIYYSQIVNDFQKGDIAEGYSVSREKKESFPLTVTSAQKNPTAFYLCASQNRAQETQYFGPGTRLLVL.

The chain links TRBV7-2 to TRBJ2-7; D remains ambiguous. Germline-derived CDR1 and CDR2 are SGHTA and FQGNSA. Trimming pared 5 bases from V and 4 bases from J, leaving 18 bases between. CDR3 size: 15 residues. CDR3 residues: CASSPLGVVEYEQYF. The CDR3 DNA sequence: TGTGCCAGCAGCCCGCTCGGAGTAGTGGAGTACGAGCAGTACTTC.

The chain carries TRBV6-2 or TRBV6-3 and TRBJ1-2; a possible D gene is TRBD1 (5 bases). The ends were cut back, 4 bases at V and 0 bases at J, with 9 bases in the middle. This CDR3 is built from 14 residues. Germline V CDR1 and CDR2: MNHEY, SVGEGT. CDR3 nucleotides: TGTGCCAGCAGTTCAGGGCCTCCTAACTATGGCTACACCTTC. It yields the protein CASSSGPPNYGYTF.

This chain links TRBV6-6 with TRBJ2-7, with D tentatively TRBD2 (5 bases). From germline, CDR1 is MNHNY and CDR2 SVGAGI (reference sequence). The CDR3 covers 14 residues. The germline V and J ends were trimmed by 4 bases and 6 bases, with 16 bases remaining between them. This chain's CDR3 is CASSFSPGMSEQYF. CDR3 nucleotide sequence: TGTGCCAGCAGTTTTTCCCCGGGGATGAGCGAGCAGTACTTC.

The chain carries TRBV6-6 and TRBJ1-1; D uncertain. CDR1 is MNHNY and CDR2 is SVGAGI in the germline V gene (reference sequence). The CDR3 loop spans 15 amino acids. V was trimmed by 0 bases and J by 3 bases, leaving 11 bases between them. CDR3 in amino acids: CASSYSARQDTEAFF. The CDR3 coding sequence is TGTGCCAGCAGTTACTCCGCCCGCCAGGACACTGAAGCTTTCTTT.